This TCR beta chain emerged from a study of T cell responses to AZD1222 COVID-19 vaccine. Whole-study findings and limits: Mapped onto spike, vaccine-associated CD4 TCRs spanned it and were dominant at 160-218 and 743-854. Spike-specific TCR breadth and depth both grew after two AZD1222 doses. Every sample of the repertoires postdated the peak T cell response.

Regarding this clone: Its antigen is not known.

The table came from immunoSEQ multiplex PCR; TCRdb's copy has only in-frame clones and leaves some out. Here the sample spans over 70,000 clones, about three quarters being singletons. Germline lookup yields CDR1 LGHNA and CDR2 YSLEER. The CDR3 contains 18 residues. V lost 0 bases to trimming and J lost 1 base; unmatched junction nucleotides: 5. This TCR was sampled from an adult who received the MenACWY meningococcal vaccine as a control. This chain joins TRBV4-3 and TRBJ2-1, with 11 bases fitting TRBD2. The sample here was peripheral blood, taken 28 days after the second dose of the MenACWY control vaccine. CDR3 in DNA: TGCGCCAGCAGCCAAGATGGAATAGCGGGGGGGTCCTACAATGAGCAGTTCTTC. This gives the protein CASSQDGIAGGSYNEQFF.